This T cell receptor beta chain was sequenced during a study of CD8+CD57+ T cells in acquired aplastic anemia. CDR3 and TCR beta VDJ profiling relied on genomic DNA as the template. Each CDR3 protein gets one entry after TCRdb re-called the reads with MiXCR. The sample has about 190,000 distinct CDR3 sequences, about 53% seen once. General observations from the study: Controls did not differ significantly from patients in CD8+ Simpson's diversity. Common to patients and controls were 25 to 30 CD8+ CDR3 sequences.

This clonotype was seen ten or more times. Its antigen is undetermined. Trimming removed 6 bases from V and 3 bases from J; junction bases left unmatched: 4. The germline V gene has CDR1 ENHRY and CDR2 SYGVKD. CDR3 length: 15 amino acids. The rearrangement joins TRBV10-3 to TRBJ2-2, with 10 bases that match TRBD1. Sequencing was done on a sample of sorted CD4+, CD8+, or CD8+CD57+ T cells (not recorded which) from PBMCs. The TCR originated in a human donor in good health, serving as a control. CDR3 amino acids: CAIRRGQGYTGELFF. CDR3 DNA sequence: TGTGCCATCAGGCGGGGACAGGGGTACACCGGGGAGCTGTTTTTT.